These T cell receptor beta chains were read from a single sample in a study of T-cell memory formation after mild COVID-19. From the 5' RACE reads, TCRdb called clonotypes with MiXCR, one entry per CDR3 protein. The profile shows 240,000 or so distinct CDR3 sequences, around a tenth of them singletons. Sequencing was performed on PBMCs or a T cell subset sorted from them (not recorded which). These receptors all stem from a man aged 18 to 29 who had mild COVID-19 (a few samples of this study predate the infection). Cell type and time point are not known. The CDR3 runs from the conserved cysteine through the conserved F or W. D genes are given only for firm matches. Size is omitted from some rows. Given values are once, few, many or a class for expanded clones.

V gene	D gene	J gene	clone size	CDR3 DNA	CDR3 protein
TRBV9	TRBD1	TRBJ1-3	many	TGTGCCAGCAGCCCCCAGGGGGGGGGAAACACCATATATTTT	CASSPQGGGNTIYF
TRBV7-9	TRBD1	TRBJ1-2	many	TGTGCCGGGAGTTCACAGGGGTACGGCTACACCTTC	CAGSSQGYGYTF
TRBV20-1	-	TRBJ2-1	-	TGCAGTGCTAGAGATCGGCGGAGGGGCTACAATGAGCAGTTCTTC	CSARDRRRGYNEQFF
TRBV7-2	TRBD1	TRBJ1-1	-	TGTGCCAGCAGTTCCAATACGCTCAGGGGGGAAGCTTTCTTT	CASSSNTLRGEAFF
TRBV4-2	-	TRBJ1-4	-	TGTGCCAGCAGCCAAAGTTTTGGGGCCTACCCACTCAGACTGTTTTTT	CASSQSFGAYPLRLFF
TRBV20-1	-	TRBJ2-7	-	TGCAGTGCTAGTCGTCCGGGACATGTCGAGCAGTACTTC	CSASRPGHVEQYF
TRBV11-2	TRBD1	TRBJ1-4	-	TGTGCCAGCAGCTGGGGACAGGGGGCAACTAATGAAAAACTGTTTTTT	CASSWGQGATNEKLFF
TRBV20-1	TRBD2	TRBJ2-4	many	TGCAGTGCTAGAGTACGGACTAGCGGAAACATTCAGTACTTC	CSARVRTSGNIQYF
TRBV13	-	TRBJ1-1	-	TGTGCCAGCGAGCGGTTCGCTGAAGCTTTCTTT	CASERFAEAFF
TRBV5-5	TRBD2	TRBJ2-7	-	TGTGCCAGCGCCGGGACTAGCGGGGTCTCCTACGAGCAGTACTTC	CASAGTSGVSYEQYF
TRBV5-1	-	TRBJ2-5	-	TGCGCCAGCAGCTTCCTAAGCGGCGAGACCCAGTACTTC	CASSFLSGETQYF
TRBV7-3	-	TRBJ2-2	many	TGTGCCAGCAGCCGGACTGTTAACACCGGGGAGCTGTTTTTT	CASSRTVNTGELFF
TRBV20-1	TRBD2	TRBJ2-3	-	TGCAGCGCCCATCCCACTAGCGGGAGCACAGATACGCAGTATTTT	CSAHPTSGSTDTQYF